Shown below are 8 T cell receptor beta chains from a single sample sequenced in a study of post-analysis software for immune sequencing data (dated by TCRdb to between 2014 and 2017). Their antigen targets remain unknown. The protocol used for the library was PCR. The reads were generated on an Illumina HiSeq 2500. Unique molecular identifiers were incorporated into TCR beta cDNA libraries to reduce PCR and sequencing biases. Using fastp trimming at Q25 and MiXCR clonotype assembly, TCRdb reanalyzed the public sequencing data and kept in-frame beta chains. One record per CDR3 amino acid sequence lists the most common genes and DNA. For this sample there are a few hundred thousand distinct CDR3 sequences; about a third appear just once. The top ten clones comprise about 5.6% of the sample. On the study overall, not on this receptor specifically: Patients showed significantly higher frequencies than controls for a handful of TRBV segments, among them TRBV5-6, TRBV5-1 and TRBV20-1.

The sample comprised blood. These receptors were collected from a girl aged 2 to 17 with multiple sclerosis.

This clonotype was seen only a few times. The chain recombines TRBV18 with TRBJ1-4; D gene ambiguous. V lost 1 base to trimming and J lost 7 bases, with 7 bases between them. The CDR3 length is 13 residues. Germline values: CDR1 KGHSH, CDR2 LQKENI. CDR3 DNA sequence: TGTGCCAGCTCACCACTTAAAGGTGAAAAACTGTTTTTT. Protein sequence: CASSPLKGEKLFF.

J is TRBJ2-7 and V is TRBV5-6, with a weak D call TRBD1 (5 bases). The V and J ends lost 0 bases and 0 bases respectively, with 7 bases between them. The germline gives CDR1 SGHDT, CDR2 YYEEEE. CDR3 length equals 14 residues. The DNA of the CDR3 is TGTGCCAGCAGCTTGGGACAGTACTCCTACGAGCAGTACTTC. Translating gives CASSLGQYSYEQYF.

The genes are TRBV28 and TRBJ1-1, with a possible D match to TRBD1 (6 bases). CDR3 length equals 13 residues. The germline CDR1 and CDR2 sequences are MDHEN and SYDVKM. Trimming cost V 6 bases and J 9 bases, with 17 bases left between them. Written as DNA, the CDR3 is TGTGCCAGCAGGAATACAGGGCTAAGGAAAGCTTTCTTT. Encoded protein: CASRNTGLRKAFF.

Worth noting for this clonotype: No conserved phenylalanine or tryptophan ends this CDR3, so it is likely a read error. The J gene is TRBJ2-5, the V gene TRBV10-3, with 7 bases matching TRBD1. Germline assignment: CDR1 ENHRY and CDR2 SYGVKD. This CDR3 has 17 residues. J gave up 2 bases and V 3 bases, and 12 bases lay outside the gene matches. CDR3: CAISDLVRDSVQETQYS. The DNA for the CDR3 is TGTGCCATCAGTGACCTAGTCCGGGACAGTGTTCAAGAGACCCAGTACTCC.

Worth noting for this clonotype: Sequence at one end of the junction differs from germline and may be a read error. V and J are TRBV20-1 and TRBJ1-6, with unresolved D. The germline V gene has CDR1 DFQATT and CDR2 SNEGSKA (reference sequence). The CDR3 is 14 residues long. CDR3 nucleotide sequence: TGCAGTGCTAGAGGGACGGCTTATAACTCACCCCTCCACTTT. This encodes CSARGTAYNSPLHF.

This chain links TRBV2 with TRBJ2-4; D is unclear. Germline V gene sequence: CDR1 SNHLY, CDR2 FYNNEI. V was clipped by 1 base and J by 7 bases, with 14 bases between them. The CDR3 sequence is 15 residues long. CDR3: CASSEGLRRVNIQYF. The CDR3 DNA reads TGTGCCAGCAGTGAAGGCCTCCGAAGGGTGAACATTCAGTACTTC. Full variable domain (remainder filled in from reference TRBV2 and TRBJ2-4): EPEVTQTPSHQVTQMGQEVILRCVPISNHLYFYWYRQILGQKVEFLVSFYNNEISEKSEIFDDQFSVERPDGSNFTLKIRSTKLEDSAMYFCASSEGLRRVNIQYFGAGTRLSVL.

At least ten counts were recorded for this clonotype. The J gene is TRBJ2-7, the V gene TRBV5-1; 8 bases agree with TRBD1. This CDR3 spans 13 amino acids. The junction had 6 bases not matched to a gene; V was cut back by 3 bases and J by 7 bases. Germline CDR1 reads SGHRS; CDR2 reads YFSETQ. CDR3 sequence reads: CASSSDRVKEQYF. CDR3 nucleotides: TGCGCCAGCAGCTCGGACAGGGTGAAGGAGCAGTACTTC.

This clonotype has more than one count but fewer than ten. The chain carries TRBV20-1 and TRBJ1-1, with D possibly being TRBD1 (5 bases). Trimming took off 3 bases at V and 5 bases at J, with 16 bases between the two ends. The CDR3 runs 14 residues. CDR1 is DFQATT, CDR2 SNEGSKA, per germline (reference sequence). This CDR3 reads CSARGIRGNTEAFF. CDR3 in DNA: TGCAGTGCTAGGGGGATAAGGGGAAATACTGAAGCTTTCTTT.